The entry below describes one T cell receptor beta chain. The ends were cut back, 1 base at V and 3 bases at J, with 10 bases in the middle. The CDR3 has 15 amino acids. Germline V gives CDR1 SGDLS, CDR2 YYNGEE. These data are taken from a study of blood T cell repertoires in COVID-19. Study-level background: From the United States, Italy and Spain came samples of acute and convalescent COVID-19. PBMCs, B-cell-depleted T cells, or T cells were the source of the cDNA or gDNA that made up the material.

Authors' data handling: Reference gene primer amplification in the assay estimated nucleated cell counts. Generated by immunoSEQ multiplex PCR, the TCRdb table keeps only in-frame clones and is missing some. V, J and clone size were drawn from that table, and D and trimming were deduced from the DNA. The sample includes a few hundred thousand clones, approximately 89% of them seen just once. The chain combines TRBV9 with TRBJ2-2; D call uncertain. What was sequenced was peripheral blood. The clonotype originates from a middle-aged man who had recovered from COVID-19. The CDR3 sequence: CASSVSTEYTGELFF. The CDR3 DNA sequence: TGTGCCAGCAGCGTAAGTACAGAATACACCGGGGAGCTGTTTTTT.